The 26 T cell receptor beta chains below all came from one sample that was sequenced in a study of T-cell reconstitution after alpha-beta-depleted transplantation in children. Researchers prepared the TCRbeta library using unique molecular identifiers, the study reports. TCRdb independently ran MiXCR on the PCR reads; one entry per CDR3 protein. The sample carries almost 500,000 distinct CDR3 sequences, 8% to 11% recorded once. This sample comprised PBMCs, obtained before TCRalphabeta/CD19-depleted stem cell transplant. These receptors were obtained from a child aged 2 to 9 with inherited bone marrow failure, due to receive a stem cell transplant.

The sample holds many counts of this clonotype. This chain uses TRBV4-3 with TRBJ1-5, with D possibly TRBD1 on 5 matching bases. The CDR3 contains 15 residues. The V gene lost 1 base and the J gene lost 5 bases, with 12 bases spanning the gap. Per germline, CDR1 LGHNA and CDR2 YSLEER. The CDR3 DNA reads TGCGCCAGCAGCCAAGGGCACGGGACGGATCAGCCCCAGCATTTT. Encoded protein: CASSQGHGTDQPQHF.

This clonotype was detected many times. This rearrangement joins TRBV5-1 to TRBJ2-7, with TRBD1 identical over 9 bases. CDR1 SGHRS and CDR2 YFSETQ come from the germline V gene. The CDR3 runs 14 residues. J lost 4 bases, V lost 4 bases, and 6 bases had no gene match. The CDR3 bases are TGCGCCAGCAGCCCAGCGGGACAGGGATACGAGCAGTACTTC. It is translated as CASSPAGQGYEQYF. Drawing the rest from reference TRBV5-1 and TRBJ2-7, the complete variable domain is KAGVTQTPRYLIKTRGQQVTLSCSPISGHRSVSWYQQTPGQGLQFLFEYFSETQRNKGNFPGRFSGRQFSNSRSEMNVSTLELGDSALYLCASSPAGQGYEQYFGPGTRLTVT.

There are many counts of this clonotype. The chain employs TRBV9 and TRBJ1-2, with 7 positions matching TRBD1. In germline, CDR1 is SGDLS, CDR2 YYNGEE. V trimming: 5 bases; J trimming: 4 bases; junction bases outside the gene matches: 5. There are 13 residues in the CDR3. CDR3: CASSETGPYGYTF. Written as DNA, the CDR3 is TGTGCCAGCAGTGAGACAGGGCCCTATGGCTACACCTTC.

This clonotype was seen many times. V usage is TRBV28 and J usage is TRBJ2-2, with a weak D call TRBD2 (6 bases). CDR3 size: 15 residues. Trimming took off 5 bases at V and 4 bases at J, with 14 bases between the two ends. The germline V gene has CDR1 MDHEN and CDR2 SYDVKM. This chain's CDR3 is CASSPPLRGTGELFF. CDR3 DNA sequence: TGTGCCAGCAGTCCCCCTCTGCGGGGCACCGGGGAGCTGTTTTTT.

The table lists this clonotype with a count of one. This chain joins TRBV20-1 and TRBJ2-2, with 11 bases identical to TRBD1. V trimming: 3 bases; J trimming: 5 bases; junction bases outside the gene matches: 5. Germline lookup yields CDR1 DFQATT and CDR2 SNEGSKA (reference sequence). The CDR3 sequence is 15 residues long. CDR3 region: CSARGDRGWTGELFF. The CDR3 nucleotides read TGCAGTGCTAGGGGGGACAGGGGGTGGACCGGGGAGCTGTTTTTT.

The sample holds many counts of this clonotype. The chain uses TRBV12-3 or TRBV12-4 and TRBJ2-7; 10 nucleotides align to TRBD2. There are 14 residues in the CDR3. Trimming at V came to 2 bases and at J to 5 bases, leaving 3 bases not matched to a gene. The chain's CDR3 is CASSLSLAGDEQYF. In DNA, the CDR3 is TGTGCCAGCAGTTTATCCCTAGCGGGAGACGAGCAGTACTTC.

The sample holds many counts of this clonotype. The CDR3 spells CASRRPPYEQYF. CDR3 nucleotides: TGTGCCAGCCGGCGGCCCCCCTACGAGCAGTACTTC. The V call is TRBV28, the J call TRBJ2-7, with D unresolved. Trimming took 8 bases from V and 2 from J, leaving 10 bases between them. The germline V gene encodes CDR1 MDHEN and CDR2 SYDVKM. The CDR3 consists of 12 residues.

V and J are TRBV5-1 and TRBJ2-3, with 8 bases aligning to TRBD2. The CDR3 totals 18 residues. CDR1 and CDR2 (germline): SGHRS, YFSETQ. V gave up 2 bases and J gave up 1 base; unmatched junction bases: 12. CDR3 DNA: TGCGCCAGCAGCTTTATCCCGACTAGCGAGCCCGGCACAGATACGCAGTATTTT. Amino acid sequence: CASSFIPTSEPGTDTQYF. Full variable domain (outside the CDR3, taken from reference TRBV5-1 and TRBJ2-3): KAGVTQTPRYLIKTRGQQVTLSCSPISGHRSVSWYQQTPGQGLQFLFEYFSETQRNKGNFPGRFSGRQFSNSRSEMNVSTLELGDSALYLCASSFIPTSEPGTDTQYFGPGTRLTVL.

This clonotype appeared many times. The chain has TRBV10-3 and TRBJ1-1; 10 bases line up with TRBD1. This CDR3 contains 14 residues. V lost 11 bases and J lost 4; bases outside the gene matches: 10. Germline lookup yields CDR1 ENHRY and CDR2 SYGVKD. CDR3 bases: TGTGCCGTGGGACAGGGGAGTCTGGGCACTGAAGCTTTCTTT. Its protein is CAVGQGSLGTEAFF.

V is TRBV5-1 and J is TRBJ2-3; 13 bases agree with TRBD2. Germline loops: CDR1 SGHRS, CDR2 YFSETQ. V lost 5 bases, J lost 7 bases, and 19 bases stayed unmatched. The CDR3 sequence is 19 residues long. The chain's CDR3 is CASRHPLLMGLAGRYTQYF. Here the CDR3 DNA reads TGCGCCAGCAGACATCCTCTACTGATGGGACTAGCGGGGAGATATACGCAGTATTTT. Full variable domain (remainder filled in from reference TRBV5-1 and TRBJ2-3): KAGVTQTPRYLIKTRGQQVTLSCSPISGHRSVSWYQQTPGQGLQFLFEYFSETQRNKGNFPGRFSGRQFSNSRSEMNVSTLELGDSALYLCASRHPLLMGLAGRYTQYFGPGTRLTVL.

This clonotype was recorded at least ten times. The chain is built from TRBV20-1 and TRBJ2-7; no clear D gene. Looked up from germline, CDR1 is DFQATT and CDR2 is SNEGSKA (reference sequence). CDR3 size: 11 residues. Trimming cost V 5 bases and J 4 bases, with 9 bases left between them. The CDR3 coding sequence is TGCAGTGCTCAACCGTGGTACGAGCAGTACTTC. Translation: CSAQPWYEQYF.

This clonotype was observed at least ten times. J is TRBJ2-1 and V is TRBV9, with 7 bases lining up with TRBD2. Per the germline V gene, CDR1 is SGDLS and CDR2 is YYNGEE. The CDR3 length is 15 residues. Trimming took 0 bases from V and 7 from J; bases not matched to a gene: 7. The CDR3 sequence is CASSVDGRSSNEQFF. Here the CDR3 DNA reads TGTGCCAGCAGCGTAGACGGGAGGTCCTCTAATGAGCAGTTCTTC. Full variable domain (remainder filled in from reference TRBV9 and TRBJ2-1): DSGVTQTPKHLITATGQRVTLRCSPRSGDLSVYWYQQSLDQGLQFLIQYYNGEERAKGNILERFSAQQFPDLHSELNLSSLELGDSALYFCASSVDGRSSNEQFFGPGTRLTVL.

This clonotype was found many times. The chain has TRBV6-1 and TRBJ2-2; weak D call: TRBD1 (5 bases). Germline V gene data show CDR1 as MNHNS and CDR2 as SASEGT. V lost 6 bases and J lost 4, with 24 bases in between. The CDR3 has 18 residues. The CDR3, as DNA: TGTGCCAGCAGCCATTCTTATGTCCAGGGTCTTGCCACCGGGGAGCTGTTTTTT. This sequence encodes CASSHSYVQGLATGELFF.

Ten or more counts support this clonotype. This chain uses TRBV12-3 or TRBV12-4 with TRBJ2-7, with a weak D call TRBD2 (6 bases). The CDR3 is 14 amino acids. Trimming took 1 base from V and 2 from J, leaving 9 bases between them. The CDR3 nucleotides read TGTGCCAGCAGTTTAGATGGAGGGGCCTACGAGCAGTACTTC. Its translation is CASSLDGGAYEQYF.

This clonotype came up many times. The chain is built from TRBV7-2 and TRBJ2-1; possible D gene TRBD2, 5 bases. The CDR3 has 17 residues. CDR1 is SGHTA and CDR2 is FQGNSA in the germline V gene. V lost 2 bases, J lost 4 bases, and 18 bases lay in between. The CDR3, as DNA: TGTGCCAGCAGCTTAAGGGCACCGGGGTCCTTTTACAATGAGCAGTTCTTC. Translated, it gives CASSLRAPGSFYNEQFF.

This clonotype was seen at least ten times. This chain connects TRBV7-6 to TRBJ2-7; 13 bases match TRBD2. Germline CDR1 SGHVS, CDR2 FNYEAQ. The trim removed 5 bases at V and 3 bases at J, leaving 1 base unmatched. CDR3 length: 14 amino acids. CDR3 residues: CASSGTSGDYEQYF. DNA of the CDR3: TGTGCCAGCAGCGGGACTAGCGGGGACTACGAGCAGTACTTC. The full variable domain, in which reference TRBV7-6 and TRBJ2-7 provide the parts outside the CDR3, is GAGVSQSPRYKVTKRGQDVALRCDPISGHVSLYWYRQALGQGPEFLTYFNYEAQQDKSGLPNDRFSAERPEGSISTLTIQRTEQRDSAMYRCASSGTSGDYEQYFGPGTRLTVT.

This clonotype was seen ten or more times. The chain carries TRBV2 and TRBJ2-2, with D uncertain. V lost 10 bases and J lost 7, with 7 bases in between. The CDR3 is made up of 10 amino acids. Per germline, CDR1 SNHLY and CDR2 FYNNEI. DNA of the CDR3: TGTGCCATGAGGATCGGGGAGCTGTTTTTT. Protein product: CAMRIGELFF.

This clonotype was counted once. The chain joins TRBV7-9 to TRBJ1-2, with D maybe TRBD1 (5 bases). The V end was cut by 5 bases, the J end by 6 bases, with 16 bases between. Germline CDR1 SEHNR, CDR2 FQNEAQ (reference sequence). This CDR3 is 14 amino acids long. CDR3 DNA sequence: TGTGCCAGCAGCCTATGGGCAGGGCCTCATGGCTACACCTTC. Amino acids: CASSLWAGPHGYTF.

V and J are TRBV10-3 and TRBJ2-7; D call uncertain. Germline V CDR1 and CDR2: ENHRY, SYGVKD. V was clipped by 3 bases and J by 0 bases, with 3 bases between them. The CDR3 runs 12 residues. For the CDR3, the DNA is TGTGCCATCAGTGAACACTCCTACGAGCAGTACTTC. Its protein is CAISEHSYEQYF.

The CDR3 is CAISESFRGITEAFF. CDR3 DNA: TGTGCCATCAGTGAGTCTTTTCGGGGGATCACTGAAGCTTTCTTT. The chain recombines TRBV10-3 with TRBJ1-1; D is perhaps TRBD1 (5 bases). The CDR3 contains 15 residues. Germline values: CDR1 ENHRY, CDR2 SYGVKD. The ends were cut back, 0 bases at V and 4 bases at J, with 12 bases in the middle.

Written as DNA, the CDR3 is TGTGCCAGCAGCCTGGGACTAGCGGGAGAAGCCGCCTACGAGCAGTACTTC. As protein: CASSLGLAGEAAYEQYF. V and J are TRBV3-1 and TRBJ2-7; 14 bases line up with TRBD2. The J segment lost 2 bases and the V segment lost 4 bases, leaving 7 bases of the junction unmatched. The CDR3 runs to 17 residues. The germline CDR1 and CDR2 sequences are LGHDT and YNNKEL (reference sequence).

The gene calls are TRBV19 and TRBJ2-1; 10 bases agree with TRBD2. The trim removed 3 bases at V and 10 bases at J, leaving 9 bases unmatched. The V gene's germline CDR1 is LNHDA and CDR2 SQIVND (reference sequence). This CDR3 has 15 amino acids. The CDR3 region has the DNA TGTGCCAGTAGTATCGGGACTAGCGAGGAATGGGAGCAGTTCTTC. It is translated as CASSIGTSEEWEQFF. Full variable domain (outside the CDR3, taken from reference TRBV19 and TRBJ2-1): DGGITQSPKYLFRKEGQNVTLSCEQNLNHDAMYWYRQDPGQGLRLIYYSQIVNDFQKGDIAEGYSVSREKKESFPLTVTSAQKNPTAFYLCASSIGTSEEWEQFFGPGTRLTVL.

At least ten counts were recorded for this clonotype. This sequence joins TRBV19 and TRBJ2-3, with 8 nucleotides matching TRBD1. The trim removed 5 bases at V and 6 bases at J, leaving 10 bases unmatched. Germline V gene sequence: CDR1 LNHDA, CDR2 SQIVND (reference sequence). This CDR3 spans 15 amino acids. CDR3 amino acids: CASSRRDRSGDTQYF. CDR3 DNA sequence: TGTGCCAGTAGTCGCCGGGACAGGAGTGGGGATACGCAGTATTTT.

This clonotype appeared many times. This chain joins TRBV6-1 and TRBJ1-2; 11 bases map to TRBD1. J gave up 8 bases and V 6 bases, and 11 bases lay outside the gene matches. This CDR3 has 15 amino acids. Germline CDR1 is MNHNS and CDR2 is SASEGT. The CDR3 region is CASRSFGQGAEGYTF. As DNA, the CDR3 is TGTGCCAGCAGATCCTTCGGACAGGGGGCTGAAGGCTACACCTTC.

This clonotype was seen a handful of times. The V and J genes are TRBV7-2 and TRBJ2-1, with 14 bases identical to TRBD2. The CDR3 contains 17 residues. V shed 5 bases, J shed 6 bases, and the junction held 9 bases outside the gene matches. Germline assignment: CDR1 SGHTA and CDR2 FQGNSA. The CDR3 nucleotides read TGTGCCAGCAGCCCGAGACTAGCGGGAGGGCCGGGCAATGAGCAGTTCTTC. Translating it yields CASSPRLAGGPGNEQFF. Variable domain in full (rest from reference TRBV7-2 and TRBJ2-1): GAGVSQSPSNKVTEKGKDVELRCDPISGHTALYWYRQSLGQGLEFLIYFQGNSAPDKSGLPSDRFSAERTGGSVSTLTIQRTQQEDSAVYLCASSPRLAGGPGNEQFFGPGTRLTVL.

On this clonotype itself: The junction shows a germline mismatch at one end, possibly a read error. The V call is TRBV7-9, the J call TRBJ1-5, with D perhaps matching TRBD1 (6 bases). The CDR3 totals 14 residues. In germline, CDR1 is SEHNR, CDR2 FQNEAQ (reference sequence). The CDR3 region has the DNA TGTGCCAGCAGCCCCACCGGGGGCAATAAGCCCCAGCATTTT. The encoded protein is CASSPTGGNKPQHF.